One TCR beta chain is described in this entry. This entry comes from a study of T cell changes during pregnancy in multiple sclerosis. CDR3 length equals 14 residues. V was cut by 2 bases and J by 2 bases, with 9 bases left in between. Per germline, CDR1 LNHDA and CDR2 SQIVND (reference sequence). Assay used: immunoSEQ multiplex PCR; TCRdb lists only in-frame clones, some missing. The sample holds just under 100,000 clones, approximately 94% seen once. The rearrangement uses TRBV19 and TRBJ2-5; D is undetermined. The material was peripheral blood, obtained after pregnancy. The sequence was collected from a female donor with multiple sclerosis, enrolled in a pregnancy study. CDR3 residues: CASSISFGQETQYF. The CDR3, as DNA: TGTGCCAGTAGTATATCCTTCGGGCAAGAGACCCAGTACTTC.